One and the same sample provided the 7 T cell receptor beta chains below, sequenced in a study of cytomegalovirus exposure and HLA in healthy donors. TCRdb's copy holds only in-frame clones and misses some; the assay was immunoSEQ multiplex PCR. Of under 140,000 clones listed, approximately 89% are singletons. The sequencing input was PBMCs. These TCRs come from a woman under 30 in good health and CMV-seronegative.

The V call is TRBV7-8, the J call TRBJ2-7, with D unresolved. Germline V CDR1 and CDR2: SGHVS, FQNEAQ. Trimming took off 5 bases at V and 4 bases at J, with 9 bases between the two ends. CDR3 length: 12 amino acids. This CDR3 is CASSPGEYEQYF. The CDR3 DNA follows: TGTGCCAGCAGCCCCGGAGAGTACGAGCAGTACTTC.

This sequence joins TRBV30 and TRBJ1-5; the D is unclear. In germline, CDR1 is GTSNPN, CDR2 SVGIG (reference sequence). The CDR3 has 13 amino acids. Trimming removed 0 bases from V and 5 bases from J, with 8 bases in between. DNA for the CDR3: TGTGCCTGGAGTGTAGAGGGTGATCAGCCCCAGCATTTT. Translated: CAWSVEGDQPQHF. The whole variable domain, filled in from reference TRBV30 and TRBJ1-5, reads SQTIHQWPATLVQPVGSPLSLECTVEGTSNPNLYWYRQAAGRGLQLLFYSVGIGQISSEVPQNLSASRPQDRQFILSSKKLLLSDSGFYLCAWSVEGDQPQHFGDGTRLSIL.

This clone is a singleton in its sample. The CDR3 coding sequence is TGTGCCAGCAGCCCCCTTTCGGATACGCAGTATTTT. Its translation: CASSPLSDTQYF. The J gene is TRBJ2-3, the V gene TRBV5-5; D uncertain. CDR3 length: 12 amino acids. Germline V lookup: CDR1 SGHKS, CDR2 YYEKEE (reference sequence). Trimming took 4 bases from V and 6 from J, leaving 9 bases between them.

The chain links TRBV5-4 to TRBJ2-3, with a tentative D call TRBD2 (6 bases). Looked up from germline, CDR1 is SGHNT and CDR2 is YYREEE (reference sequence). The CDR3 runs 17 residues. V was clipped by 0 bases and J by 2 bases, with 16 bases between them. CDR3 residues: CASSLDGGKRDTDTQYF. The CDR3 bases are TGTGCCAGCAGCTTGGACGGGGGTAAGAGGGACACAGATACGCAGTATTTT.

This clone was counted only a few times. The chain is built from TRBV9 and TRBJ1-2; 8 nucleotides match TRBD1. V gave up 0 bases and J gave up 2 bases; unmatched junction bases: 3. The CDR3 runs to 15 residues. CDR1 and CDR2 from the germline V gene are SGDLS and YYNGEE. DNA of the CDR3: TGTGCCAGCAGCGTAGGGGCAGGGGGCAACTATGGCTACACCTTC. It codes for CASSVGAGGNYGYTF.

V gene TRBV27 combines with J gene TRBJ2-3; TRBD2 agrees at 14 bases. This CDR3 contains 16 residues. In germline, CDR1 is MNHEY, CDR2 SMNVEV (reference sequence). Trimming at V came to 6 bases and at J to 7 bases, leaving 9 bases not matched to a gene. CDR3 protein: CASRVGLAGGPYTQYF. DNA for the CDR3: TGTGCCAGCAGAGTTGGACTAGCGGGGGGCCCATATACGCAGTATTTT.

In DNA form, the CDR3 reads TGCGCCAGCAGCCAAGGGGGACAGCCGGGGGTTGGCTACACCTTC. As protein: CASSQGGQPGVGYTF. This chain links TRBV4-1 with TRBJ1-2, with 7 bases that match TRBD1. Germline V gives CDR1 MGHRA, CDR2 YSYEKL. The J segment lost 7 bases and the V segment lost 1 base, leaving 9 bases of the junction unmatched. The CDR3 has 15 amino acids.